This T cell receptor (beta chain) stems from a study of blood T cell repertoires in COVID-19. Across the whole study: Material from acute and convalescent COVID-19 was sourced from the United States, Italy and Spain. T cells, B-cell-depleted T cells, or PBMCs supplied cDNA or gDNA.

Authors' analysis steps: The assay estimated nucleated cells by amplifying reference gene primers. The data were produced by immunoSEQ multiplex PCR, yet TCRdb's version contains in-frame clones alone and is incomplete. The V and J calls and clone size are taken from that table; D and trimming were inferred from the DNA. This table has around 180,000 clones, 80% to 90% appearing once. This CDR3 spans 18 amino acids. Germline loops: CDR1 MDHEN, CDR2 SYDVKM. The J segment lost 8 bases and the V segment lost 6 bases, leaving 22 bases of the junction unmatched. The TCR comes from a man aged 55 to 69 with acute or convalescent COVID-19. Sequencing used peripheral blood. The rearrangement joins TRBV28 to TRBJ2-1; 7 bases are shared with TRBD1. In DNA form, the CDR3 reads TGTGCCAGCAGACTCCTCCACTCAGACATCCGAGGGGGCCATGAGCAGTTCTTC. Translation: CASRLLHSDIRGGHEQFF.